This T cell receptor (beta chain) was sequenced for a study of identical twins (dated by TCRdb to between 2015 and 2016). Background on the whole study: The study deep-sequenced TCR alpha and beta repertoires from monozygotic twins, unrelated adults of various ages and cord blood to test whether fetal clonotypes persist. To rule out contamination, replicate twin experiments were performed at different times with different library preparation protocols.

Overall study outcomes, separate from this receptor: Because the same donors could not be followed over many years, conclusions were based on cross-sectional statistical analysis. In beta out-of-frame sequences, excess twin sharing was weaker, because having fewer shared sequences lowered the signal-to-noise ratio. Zero-insertion analyses could be partly confounded by invariant T cells such as MAIT and iNKT, though diverse VJ usage argued against such confounding for most clonotypes. Recombination models systematically underestimated out-of-frame TCR alpha sharing in monozygotic twins but agreed with sharing between unrelated individuals. Abundant cord blood beta clonotypes had fewer insertions, young adult naive repertoires showed a similar but weaker trend, and memory repertoires showed no such trend. Compared with coincidental sharing between unrelated individuals, an excess of low generation-probability sequences was observed among out-of-frame TCR alpha sequences shared between twins.

From V the trimming removes 4 bases and from J it removes 6 bases, while the gene matches leave 9 bases of the junction unaccounted for. The CDR3 measures 16 amino acids from cysteine to phenylalanine. This entry keeps only the CDR3 DNA: 48 bases, framed from base 1. CDR1 and CDR2 are drawn from the germline V gene: SGHTA, FQGNSA. As regards this clonotype: Its antigen specificity is not known. Base quality data are lacking; no much larger clone is found one base away.

Library preparation employed 5' RACE. The run used an Illumina HiSeq 2000. A universal primer binding site was introduced by template switching, and a unique molecular identifier was present in the final cDNA, enabling accurate counting of TCR cDNA molecules. First-strand cDNA for TCR alpha and beta chains was synthesized from specific primers in the conserved constant-segment region. Each cDNA library was double barcoded, with a SMART-Mk sample barcode plus Illumina barcodes, to control for contamination. Two successive PCR steps introduced TruSeq adapter sequences along with Illumina sample barcodes. Sequencing of the TCR alpha and beta cDNA libraries was done on the Illumina HiSeq platform using custom primers. On the study's bioinformatics: Unique molecular identifiers were extracted from raw reads with MiGEC, and CDR3 positions were determined with MiXCR. For each individual, recombination models were inferred using an EM algorithm with the repgenHMM and IGoR tools. The tcR package in R was used for shared clonotype analysis, with sharing normalized by the product of cloneset sizes. Out-of-frame nonproductive sequences were analyzed to study raw recombination free of thymic and clonal selection effects. In-frame beta chains were kept once TCRdb had trimmed the public reads at Q25 with fastp and called clones with MiXCR. Rows are unified per CDR3 protein, each entry keeping the most common DNA and genes. The V and J calls, along with clone size, are taken from TCRdb and not from the paper's own processing. The sample contains roughly 770,000 distinct CDR3 sequences, around a sixth of them found a single time. The leading ten clones occupy under 15% of the sample.

Every donor was a healthy Caucasian. Three pairs of female monozygotic twins, all aged 18 to 29 years, were included in the twin cohort. Peripheral blood mononuclear cells were used as the source from which RNA for TCR libraries was isolated. The same sample was also studied in work on T cells expressing NK-cell markers. As that second study puts it: TCR beta-chain repertoires were profiled in sorted CD3+CD56+NKG2C+, CD3+CD56+NKG2C- and CD3+CD56-NKG2C+ T-cell subsets from seven or eight donors. Of the eight sequenced donors, seven were found to be HCMV-seropositive and one was found to be HCMV-seronegative. To restrict sorting to alphabetaTCR-expressing T cells, an anti-gammadeltaTCR antibody was added in several experiments. In more than five donors, the dominant CD3+CD56+NKG2C+ clonotypes were found to rank among the top 10 CD8+ clonotypes and to make up roughly 1.0-7.0% of CD8+ T cells. Those dominant clonotypes were again the most abundant among CD3+CD56-NKG2C+ cells in a few donors, at about 25-65%. Whether the expanded NKG2C-expressing T cell clones were specific for HCMV antigens was left unclear. The study sequenced eight donors, all healthy volunteers chosen at random: three men and five women. HCMV serostatus was determined by detecting HCMV-specific IgG in serum with a commercial ELISA kit. Bulk peripheral blood T-cell repertoires were additionally sequenced from unsorted PBMC for six donors. Reads were demultiplexed and grouped by UMI with MIGEC, and clonotypes were assembled and quantified with MiTCR. Only TCR cDNA sequences supported by at least two reads were kept to exclude erroneous sequences. Downstream repertoire analysis used the tcR package, and clonotypes were matched across fractions by CDR3 nucleotide sequence plus V segment. Antigen specificity was annotated against VDJdb with VDJmatch, allowing one amino acid substitution in CDR3.

Recombination joined TRBV7-2 with TRBJ2-3, with 11 bases in between that match TRBD2. The sequence derives from a woman aged 18-30 years in good health. Sequencing was done on a sample of PBMCs. At the DNA level, the sequence is TGTGCCAGCAGCTCCCGACTAGCGGGAATGTGGGATACGCAGTATTTT. Translation gives CASSSRLAGMWDTQYF.